Below, 32 T cell receptor beta chains from the same sample are listed, as sequenced in a study of blood T cell repertoires in COVID-19. Profiling relied on immunoSEQ multiplex PCR, and the TCRdb table lists in-frame clones only, not all of them. The data hold 250,000 to 350,000 clones, with around nine tenths observed a single time. The specimen was peripheral blood. These receptors were collected from a woman aged 25-40 years with COVID-19, enrolled during active disease.

This chain joins TRBV28 and TRBJ1-1; 12 positions agree with TRBD1. The CDR3 contains 15 residues. Germline V gene sequence: CDR1 MDHEN, CDR2 SYDVKM. Trimming took 6 bases from V and 5 from J; bases not matched to a gene: 7. This chain's CDR3 is CASSRDRGLKTEAFF. The CDR3 DNA follows: TGTGCCAGCAGCCGGGACAGGGGGCTAAAAACTGAAGCTTTCTTT.

The V and J genes are TRBV11-1 and TRBJ2-5; tentative D call: TRBD2 (6 bases). The germline V and J ends were trimmed by 4 bases and 5 bases, with 11 bases remaining between them. This CDR3 comprises 13 residues. Germline V lookup: CDR1 SGHAT, CDR2 FQDESV (reference sequence). The DNA for the CDR3 is TGTGCCAGCAGCTATCGGGAGCGGGAGACCCAGTACTTC. It yields the protein CASSYRERETQYF. Complete variable domain (other parts from reference TRBV11-1 and TRBJ2-5): EAEVAQSPRYKITEKSQAVAFWCDPISGHATLYWYRQILGQGPELLVQFQDESVVDDSQLPKDRFSAERLKGVDSTLKIQPAELGDSAMYLCASSYRERETQYFGPGTRLLVL.

CDR3 coding DNA: TGTGCCAGCAGCTTGGGTTCGGCTAGCGGGAGTCCCGGGGAGCTGTTTTTT. This encodes CASSLGSASGSPGELFF. The chain carries TRBV5-4 and TRBJ2-2; TRBD2 aligns across 10 bases. The ends lost 0 bases at V and 6 bases at J; junction bases unmatched: 8. The germline V gene has CDR1 SGHNT and CDR2 YYREEE (reference sequence). The CDR3 totals 17 residues.

This chain uses TRBV7-9 with TRBJ2-1; TRBD2 aligns across 7 bases. CDR3 size: 15 residues. Germline loops: CDR1 SEHNR, CDR2 FQNEAQ (reference sequence). V gave up 3 bases and J gave up 4 bases; unmatched junction bases: 6. CDR3 amino acids: CASSLVWEGYNEQFF. CDR3 nucleotide sequence: TGTGCCAGCAGCTTGGTGTGGGAGGGTTACAATGAGCAGTTCTTC.

This clone was found a few times. V gene TRBV6-6 combines with J gene TRBJ1-5; D is possibly TRBD1 (6 bases). CDR1 and CDR2 (germline): MNHNY, SVGAGI (reference sequence). The CDR3 extends over 12 amino acids. Trimming left V 5 bases short and J 14 bases short, with 16 bases between. CDR3 nucleotides: TGTGCCAGCAGTGTCCTACAGGGTGCTGAGCATTTT. This encodes CASSVLQGAEHF.

The chain is built from TRBV2 and TRBJ2-7; 7 bases agree with TRBD1. V was clipped by 5 bases and J by 4 bases; unmatched bases: 8. Germline CDR1 reads SNHLY; CDR2 reads FYNNEI. This CDR3 has 14 amino acids. The CDR3 sequence: CASSSDRDGYEQYF. As DNA, the CDR3 is TGTGCCAGCAGTTCTGACAGGGATGGATACGAGCAGTACTTC.

V usage is TRBV12-3 or TRBV12-4 and J usage is TRBJ2-5; a weak D match, TRBD1 (5 bases). With 6 bases removed from V and 5 bases from J, the gap between germline ends came to 13 bases. This CDR3 region has 13 residues. This chain's CDR3 is CASRSPGYETQYF. CDR3 in DNA: TGTGCCAGCAGGTCACCAGGGTACGAGACCCAGTACTTC.

CDR3 sequence: CASSLAGLAGARRGAEQFF. In DNA form, the CDR3 reads TGTGCCAGCAGCTTAGCGGGACTAGCGGGAGCCCGGCGAGGGGCTGAGCAGTTCTTC. The genes are TRBV7-2 and TRBJ2-1; the match to TRBD2 covers 14 bases. V gave up 0 bases and J gave up 9 bases; unmatched junction bases: 13. This CDR3 contains 19 residues. CDR1 and CDR2 from the germline V gene are SGHTA and FQGNSA.

The chain carries TRBV19 and TRBJ2-7; D uncertain. Germline values: CDR1 LNHDA, CDR2 SQIVND (reference sequence). Trimming took off 6 bases at V and 1 base at J, with 7 bases between the two ends. The CDR3 has 12 amino acids. The CDR3 region has the DNA TGTGCCAGTAGCGCCAGTTCCTACGAGCAGTACTTC. Translating it yields CASSASSYEQYF.

V is TRBV7-2 and J is TRBJ2-7, with a weak D call TRBD2 (5 bases). From germline, CDR1 is SGHTA and CDR2 FQGNSA. The CDR3 contains 14 residues. Trimming cost V 5 bases and J 3 bases, with 14 bases left between them. The CDR3 DNA reads TGTGCCAGCAGCCGCCAGGAAGGAGGCTACGAGCAGTACTTC. Its protein is CASSRQEGGYEQYF.

This clone has a single count. The V call is TRBV27, the J call TRBJ2-5, with 9 bases lining up with TRBD1. CDR3 length: 13 amino acids. The ends lost 8 bases at V and 4 bases at J; junction bases unmatched: 5. Germline loops: CDR1 MNHEY, CDR2 SMNVEV (reference sequence). CDR3 nucleotides: TGTGCCAGCCCGGGGACAGGGTCAGAGACCCAGTACTTC. It specifies CASPGTGSETQYF.

The chain has TRBV4-1 and TRBJ2-7, with TRBD2 matching over 11 bases. The CDR3 length is 15 residues. The V segment lost 4 bases and the J segment 4 bases; nucleotides outside the gene matches: 6. Per the germline V gene, CDR1 is MGHRA and CDR2 is YSYEKL. CDR3: CASSPSGRREYEQYF. CDR3 coding DNA: TGCGCCAGCAGCCCTAGCGGGAGGCGGGAGTACGAGCAGTACTTC.

The rearrangement links TRBV7-2 to TRBJ1-5, with D possibly matching TRBD1 (6 bases). The CDR3 consists of 14 residues. Germline V gene data show CDR1 as SGHTA and CDR2 as FQGNSA. V lost 4 bases to trimming and J lost 7 bases, with 14 bases between them. The CDR3 nucleotides read TGTGCCAGCAGCTCGCCGGACAGAGGGCAGCCCCAGCATTTT. Encoded protein: CASSSPDRGQPQHF.

The V gene is TRBV2, the J gene TRBJ2-1, with TRBD1 matching over 9 bases. In germline, CDR1 is SNHLY, CDR2 FYNNEI. The ends lost 1 base at V and 4 bases at J; junction bases unmatched: 5. This CDR3 region has 16 residues. CDR3 sequence (DNA): TGTGCCAGCAGTGAAGTGGGGACAGGGAGGTACAATGAGCAGTTCTTC. This gives the protein CASSEVGTGRYNEQFF. Based on the CDR3 plus reference TRBV2 and TRBJ2-1, the full variable domain is EPEVTQTPSHQVTQMGQEVILRCVPISNHLYFYWYRQILGQKVEFLVSFYNNEISEKSEIFDDQFSVERPDGSNFTLKIRSTKLEDSAMYFCASSEVGTGRYNEQFFGPGTRLTVL.

The rearrangement uses TRBV27 and TRBJ1-2; D possibly corresponds to TRBD1 (5 bases). From germline, CDR1 is MNHEY and CDR2 SMNVEV (reference sequence). CDR3 length equals 13 residues. Between the trimmed V and J ends, which lost 2 bases and 8 bases, there was a span of 12 bases. The CDR3 DNA follows: TGTGCCAGCAGTTTAGCGGCGACAGACGGCTACACCTTC. Translation gives CASSLAATDGYTF.

In DNA form, the CDR3 reads TGTGCCAGCAGTTACCCCGGACAGGGGGCGTACTACGAGCAGTACTTC. Protein: CASSYPGQGAYYEQYF. The chain uses TRBV6-2 or TRBV6-3 and TRBJ2-7; 11 nucleotides line up with TRBD1. V shed 2 bases, J shed 3 bases, and the junction held 6 bases outside the gene matches. This CDR3 has 16 amino acids. CDR1 is MNHEY and CDR2 is SVGEGT in the germline V gene.

This clone was seen a few times. V usage is TRBV6-4 and J usage is TRBJ2-3, with a tentative D call TRBD2 (5 bases). This CDR3 contains 15 residues. V lost 3 bases to trimming and J lost 6 bases, with 16 bases between them. Per germline, CDR1 MRHNA and CDR2 SNTAGT. Here the CDR3 DNA reads TGTGCCAGCAGTGAGACGGCGGCCCCGGGGGATACGCAGTATTTT. Its protein is CASSETAAPGDTQYF.

This clone came up a few times. This chain links TRBV3-1 (or the pseudogene TRBV3-2) with TRBJ1-5, with D uncertain. Germline CDR1 reads LGHDT; CDR2 reads YNNKEL (reference sequence). The CDR3 sequence is 14 residues long. Deletions cut 2 bases from V and 3 bases from J, with 8 bases between. CDR3: CASSQSQSNQPQHF. CDR3 DNA: TGTGCCAGCAGCCAATCACAGTCCAATCAGCCCCAGCATTTT.

This clone is termed medium-sized. The identical CDR3 is also encoded by other nucleotide sequences in the sample. The V gene is TRBV29-1, the J gene TRBJ1-5; 9 bases are shared with TRBD1. The CDR3 loop spans 14 amino acids. The J segment lost 5 bases and the V segment lost 6 bases, leaving 8 bases of the junction unmatched. The V gene's germline CDR1 is SQVTM and CDR2 ANQGSEA. The CDR3 DNA is TGCAGCGTCGCCACAGGGGGCTGGGATCAGCCCCAGCATTTT. Its protein product is CSVATGGWDQPQHF.

The V call is TRBV5-1, the J call TRBJ1-6; D is undetermined. V was shortened by 4 bases and J by 1 base, with 6 bases between the two germline ends. Germline CDR1 reads SGHRS; CDR2 reads YFSETQ. The CDR3 totals 14 residues. The CDR3 nucleotides are TGCGCCAGCAGCCCGGAGTCCTATAATTCACCCCTCCACTTT. Encoded protein: CASSPESYNSPLHF.

The chain is built from TRBV19 and TRBJ1-5, with D possibly matching TRBD1 (6 bases). Germline V gene data show CDR1 as LNHDA and CDR2 as SQIVND (reference sequence). Between the trimmed V and J ends, which lost 0 bases and 6 bases, there was a span of 15 bases. The CDR3 has 16 residues. The CDR3: CASSIDRGRGIQPQHF. Here the CDR3 DNA reads TGTGCCAGTAGTATAGATCGAGGCAGGGGCATTCAGCCCCAGCATTTT.

This clone appeared a single time. The chain joins TRBV7-9 to TRBJ2-5; 8 bases align to TRBD1. Germline CDR1 is SEHNR and CDR2 is FQNEAQ (reference sequence). J gave up 4 bases and V 2 bases, and 6 bases lay outside the gene matches. This CDR3 is 15 amino acids long. The CDR3 sequence is CASSLMQGARETQYF. CDR3 DNA: TGTGCCAGCAGCTTAATGCAGGGGGCGCGAGAGACCCAGTACTTC.

The chain carries TRBV2 and TRBJ2-2; D may be TRBD2 (5 bases). The germline V gene has CDR1 SNHLY and CDR2 FYNNEI. The CDR3 is made up of 13 amino acids. Trimming left V 6 bases short and J 4 bases short, with 9 bases between. This chain's CDR3 is CASRRSGTGELFF. The CDR3 DNA is TGTGCCAGCAGGAGGAGCGGCACCGGGGAGCTGTTTTTT.

The CDR3 coding sequence is TGTGCCAGCAGCTTAAAGTTGCGTGATGAGCAGTTCTTC. Protein sequence: CASSLKLRDEQFF. The V gene is TRBV7-9, the J gene TRBJ2-1; no clear D. The CDR3 extends over 13 amino acids. V was trimmed by 2 bases and J by 8 bases, leaving 10 bases between them. Germline V lookup: CDR1 SEHNR, CDR2 FQNEAQ (reference sequence).

The V and J genes are TRBV6-2 or TRBV6-3 and TRBJ1-5; 8 positions agree with TRBD1. The CDR3 spans 17 residues. Trimming took 4 bases from V and 2 from J; bases not matched to a gene: 10. The germline V gene encodes CDR1 MNHEY and CDR2 SVGEGT. The CDR3 DNA reads TGTGCCAGCAGTTTGTGGACAGGGTCAGTCGGCAATCAGCCCCAGCATTTT. It translates to CASSLWTGSVGNQPQHF.

The V call is TRBV11-2, the J call TRBJ1-2; D gene uncertain. V gave up 6 bases and J gave up 4 bases, with 15 bases separating them. The CDR3 length is 14 residues. The germline V gene encodes CDR1 SGHAT and CDR2 FQNNGV. CDR3 coding DNA: TGTGCCAGCAGTCCCCGGAAGGAGACCTATGGCTACACCTTC. This sequence encodes CASSPRKETYGYTF. The variable domain in full, completed from reference TRBV11-2 and TRBJ1-2, reads EAGVAQSPRYKIIEKRQSVAFWCNPISGHATLYWYQQILGQGPKLLIQFQNNGVVDDSQLPKDRFSAERLKGVDSTLKIQPAKLEDSAVYLCASSPRKETYGYTFGSGTRLTVV.

This clone was picked up one time. The chain couples TRBV5-1 to TRBJ2-7, with 8 bases aligning to TRBD2. The germline CDR1 and CDR2 sequences are SGHRS and YFSETQ. J was trimmed by 3 bases and V by 4 bases; bases with no gene match: 3. CDR3 length equals 13 residues. The DNA of the CDR3 is TGCGCCAGCAGCCGGGAGGGAGGCTACGAGCAGTACTTC. Translation: CASSREGGYEQYF.

The rearrangement uses TRBV5-6 and TRBJ1-5; 8 nucleotides agree with TRBD1. The CDR3 sequence is 16 residues long. V gave up 0 bases and J gave up 6 bases; unmatched junction bases: 8. Germline V gene sequence: CDR1 SGHDT, CDR2 YYEEEE. CDR3 DNA sequence: TGTGCCAGCAGCTTGGCCGGACAGGGTGCGAGTCAGCCCCAGCATTTT. Residues: CASSLAGQGASQPQHF.

This clone appeared once. The V call is TRBV19, the J call TRBJ1-6, with D perhaps TRBD1 (6 bases). Trimming took off 5 bases at V and 10 bases at J, with 15 bases between the two ends. Germline V gene lookup returns CDR1 LNHDA and CDR2 SQIVND (reference sequence). The CDR3 contains 14 residues. The CDR3 coding sequence is TGTGCCAGTAGTGGCAGGGGATCGCGGTCACCCCTCCACTTT. Protein product: CASSGRGSRSPLHF.

V usage is TRBV7-3 and J usage is TRBJ1-1, with D possibly matching TRBD1 (6 bases). Germline V gives CDR1 SGHTA, CDR2 FQGTGA. V gave up 4 bases and J gave up 3 bases, with 9 bases separating them. The CDR3 loop spans 13 amino acids. The CDR3 is CASSSYRDTEAFF. CDR3 bases: TGTGCCAGCAGCTCCTACAGGGACACTGAAGCTTTCTTT.

The chain recombines TRBV6-5 with TRBJ1-5; perhaps TRBD1 as D (5 bases). Looked up from germline, CDR1 is MNHEY and CDR2 is SVGAGI. V was shortened by 2 bases and J by 6 bases, with 14 bases between the two germline ends. The CDR3 is 15 amino acids. This chain's CDR3 is CASSYRGGSGQPQHF. In DNA, the CDR3 is TGTGCCAGCAGTTACCGGGGGGGGAGTGGTCAGCCCCAGCATTTT.

The V and J genes are TRBV11-2 and TRBJ2-7, with 9 bases identical to TRBD1. This CDR3 has 13 amino acids. J gave up 3 bases and V 4 bases, and 1 base lay outside the gene matches. Germline assignment: CDR1 SGHAT and CDR2 FQNNGV. The DNA for the CDR3 is TGTGCCAGCAGCTGGGACAGGGACTACGAGCAGTACTTC. This encodes CASSWDRDYEQYF. The full variable domain, in which reference TRBV11-2 and TRBJ2-7 provide the parts outside the CDR3, is EAGVAQSPRYKIIEKRQSVAFWCNPISGHATLYWYQQILGQGPKLLIQFQNNGVVDDSQLPKDRFSAERLKGVDSTLKIQPAKLEDSAVYLCASSWDRDYEQYFGPGTRLTVT.